This TCR beta chain was captured by sequencing in a study of identical twins. This clonotype appeared a few times. Its antigen is undetermined. Whole-study results and caveats: Twin pairs had excess sharing that was weaker in beta out-of-frame sequences.

TCRdb reprocessed the 5' RACE reads via MiXCR and lists one record per CDR3 protein. This sample has about 470,000 distinct CDR3 sequences, with around 24% found just once. Trimming removed 4 bases from V and 5 bases from J, with 12 bases in between. Germline CDR1 SGHTA, CDR2 FQGNSA. This CDR3 has 14 amino acids. The sample was also linked to a second study, of T cells expressing NK-cell markers. From that study: Expanded clones of NKG2C+ T cells had an unclear HCMV specificity.

Sequenced material: CD4+ T cells sorted from blood. The genes are TRBV7-2 and TRBJ2-1; a possible D gene is TRBD2 (6 bases). This TCR was recovered from a woman aged 18-29 years in good health. The CDR3 is CASSSSGLHNEQFF. As DNA, the CDR3 is TGTGCCAGCAGCTCCTCGGGACTCCACAATGAGCAGTTCTTC.